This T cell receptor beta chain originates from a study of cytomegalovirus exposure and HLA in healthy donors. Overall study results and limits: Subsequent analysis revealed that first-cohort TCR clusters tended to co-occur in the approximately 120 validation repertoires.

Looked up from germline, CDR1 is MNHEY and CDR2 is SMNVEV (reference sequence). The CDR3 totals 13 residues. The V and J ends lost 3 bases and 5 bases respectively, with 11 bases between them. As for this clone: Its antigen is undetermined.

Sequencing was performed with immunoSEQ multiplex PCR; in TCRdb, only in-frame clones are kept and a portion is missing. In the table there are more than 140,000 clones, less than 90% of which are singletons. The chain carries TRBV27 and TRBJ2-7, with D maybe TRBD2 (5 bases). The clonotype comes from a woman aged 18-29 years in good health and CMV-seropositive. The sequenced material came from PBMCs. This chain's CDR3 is CASSFGGGNEQYF. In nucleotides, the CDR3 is TGTGCCAGCAGTTTTGGCGGAGGAAACGAGCAGTACTTC.